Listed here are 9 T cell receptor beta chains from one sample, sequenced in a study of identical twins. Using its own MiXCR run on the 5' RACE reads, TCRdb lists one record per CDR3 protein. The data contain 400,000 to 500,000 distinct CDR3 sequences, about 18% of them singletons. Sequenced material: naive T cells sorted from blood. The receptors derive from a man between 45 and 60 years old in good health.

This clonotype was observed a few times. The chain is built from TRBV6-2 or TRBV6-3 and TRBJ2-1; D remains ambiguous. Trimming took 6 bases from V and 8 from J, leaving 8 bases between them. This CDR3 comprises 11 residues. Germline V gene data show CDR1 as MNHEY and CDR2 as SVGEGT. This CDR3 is CASSPLHEQFF. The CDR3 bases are TGTGCCAGCAGCCCGTTGCATGAGCAGTTCTTC.

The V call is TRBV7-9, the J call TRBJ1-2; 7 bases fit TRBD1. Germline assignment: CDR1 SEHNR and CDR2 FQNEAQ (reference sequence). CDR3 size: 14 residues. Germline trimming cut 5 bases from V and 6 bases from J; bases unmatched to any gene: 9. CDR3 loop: CASSIPGQANGYTF. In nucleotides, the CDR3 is TGTGCCAGCAGCATTCCCGGACAGGCAAATGGCTACACCTTC.

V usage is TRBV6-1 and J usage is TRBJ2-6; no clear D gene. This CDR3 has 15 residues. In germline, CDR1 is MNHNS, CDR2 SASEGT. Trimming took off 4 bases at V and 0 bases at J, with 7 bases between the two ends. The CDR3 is CASSGSHSGANVLTF. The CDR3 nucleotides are TGTGCCAGCAGTGGGTCCCACTCTGGGGCCAACGTCCTGACTTTC.

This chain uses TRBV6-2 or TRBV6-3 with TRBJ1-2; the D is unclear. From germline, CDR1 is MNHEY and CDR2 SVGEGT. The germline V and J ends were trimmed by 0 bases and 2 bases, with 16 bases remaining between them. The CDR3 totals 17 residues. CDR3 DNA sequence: TGTGCCAGCAGTTACTCCAGGCAAAAGACGACGAACTATGGCTACACCTTC. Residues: CASSYSRQKTTNYGYTF.

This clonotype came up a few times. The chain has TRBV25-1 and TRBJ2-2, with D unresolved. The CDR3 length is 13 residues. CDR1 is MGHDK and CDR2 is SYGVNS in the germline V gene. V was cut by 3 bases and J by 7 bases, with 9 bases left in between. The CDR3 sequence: CASSDPWGGELFF. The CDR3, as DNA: TGTGCCAGCAGTGATCCCTGGGGCGGGGAGCTGTTTTTT.

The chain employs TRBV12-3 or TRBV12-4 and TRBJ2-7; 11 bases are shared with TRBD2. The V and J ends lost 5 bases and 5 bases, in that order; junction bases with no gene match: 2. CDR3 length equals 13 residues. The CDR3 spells CASSTGLADEQYF. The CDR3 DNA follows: TGTGCCAGCAGTACGGGACTAGCGGACGAGCAGTACTTC.

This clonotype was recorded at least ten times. The CDR3, as DNA: TGCGCCAGCAGCTTGACAGGACCCGGCACCGGGGAGCTGTTTTTT. Protein sequence: CASSLTGPGTGELFF. This chain connects TRBV5-1 to TRBJ2-2; D might be TRBD1 (5 bases). V lost 1 base to trimming and J lost 4 bases, with 11 bases between them. The germline CDR1 and CDR2 sequences are SGHRS and YFSETQ. The CDR3 has 15 amino acids.

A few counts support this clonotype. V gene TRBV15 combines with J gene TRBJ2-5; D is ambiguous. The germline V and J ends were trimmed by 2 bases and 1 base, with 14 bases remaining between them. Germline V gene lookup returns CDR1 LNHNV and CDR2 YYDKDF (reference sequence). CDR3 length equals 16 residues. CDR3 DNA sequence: TGTGCCACCAGCAGACAAGCAAGACCTACCCAAGAGACCCAGTACTTC. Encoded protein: CATSRQARPTQETQYF.

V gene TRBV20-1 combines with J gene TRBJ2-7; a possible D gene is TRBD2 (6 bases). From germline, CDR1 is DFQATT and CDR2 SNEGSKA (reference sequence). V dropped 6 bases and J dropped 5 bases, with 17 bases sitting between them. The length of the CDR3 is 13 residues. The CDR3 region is CSALRDGGNEQYF. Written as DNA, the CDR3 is TGCAGTGCCCTCCGGGACGGAGGGAACGAGCAGTACTTC.